The entry below gives a single TCR beta chain sequence along with its context. What it recognizes is unknown. The method was immunoSEQ multiplex PCR; TCRdb's version includes in-frame clones alone and lacks a portion of them. The sample yields a few thousand clones, 76% seen once. The sample comes from a study of chemoradiotherapy in HPV16-positive cancers. Whole-study context: Candidate HPV-specific T-cell clones and common TCR motifs came from functional assays in a couple of HPV16-positive patients.

CDR3 size: 16 residues. V shed 2 bases, J shed 2 bases, and the junction held 6 bases outside the gene matches. In germline, CDR1 is MDHEN, CDR2 SYDVKM. Study-level findings and limits: For HPV16-positive patients, expanding HPV-responsive T cells associated with longer recurrence-free survival. Non-HPV-specific T cells did not expand in tumors during treatment, whereas candidate HPV-specific clones and E7-related motifs did. The functional HPV-specific definition rests on just a couple of HPV16-positive patients.

The chain is built from TRBV28 and TRBJ1-5; TRBD1 agrees at 7 bases. Sampling was conducted from a patient who underwent chemoradiotherapy. The receptor's source is a human donor with HPV-associated anogenital cancer. CDR3 sequence reads: CASSLRGRGGNQPQHF. CDR3 in DNA: TGTGCCAGCAGTTTAAGGGGGCGCGGTGGCAATCAGCCCCAGCATTTT.